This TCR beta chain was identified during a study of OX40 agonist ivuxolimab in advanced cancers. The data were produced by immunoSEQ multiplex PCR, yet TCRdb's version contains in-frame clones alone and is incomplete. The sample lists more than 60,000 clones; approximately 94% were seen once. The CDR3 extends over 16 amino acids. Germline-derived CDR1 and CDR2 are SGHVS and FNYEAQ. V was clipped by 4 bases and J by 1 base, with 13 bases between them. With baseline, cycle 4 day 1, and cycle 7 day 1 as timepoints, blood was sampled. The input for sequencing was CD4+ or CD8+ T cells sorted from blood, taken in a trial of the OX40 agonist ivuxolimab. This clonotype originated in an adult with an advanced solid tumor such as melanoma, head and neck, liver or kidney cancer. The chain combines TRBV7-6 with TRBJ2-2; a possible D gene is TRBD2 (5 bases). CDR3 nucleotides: TGTGCCAGCAGCTCCCCAGCGGACGGGAACACCGGGGAGCTGTTTTTT. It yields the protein CASSSPADGNTGELFF.